The 29 T cell receptor beta chains reported below all come from one sample, sequenced in a study of blood T cell repertoires in COVID-19. The protocol was immunoSEQ multiplex PCR, while the TCRdb copy is restricted to in-frame clones and leaves out a portion. The sample has about 34,000 clones; approximately 89% are singletons. Sequences were obtained from peripheral blood. These receptors originate from a man aged 55 to 70 with active COVID-19.

CDR3 DNA: TGTGCCAGCAGTTACGAGACAGGGGGCATGGAGACCCAGTACTTC. It is translated as CASSYETGGMETQYF. The chain joins TRBV6-4 to TRBJ2-5; 10 bases line up with TRBD1. V shed 5 bases and J 5 bases; nucleotides not matched to a gene: 8. Per the germline V gene, CDR1 is MRHNA and CDR2 is SNTAGT. This CDR3 is built from 15 residues.

The chain is built from TRBV6-6 and TRBJ2-7; D is perhaps TRBD2 (5 bases). This CDR3 is 13 amino acids long. Per the germline V gene, CDR1 is MNHNY and CDR2 is SVGAGI (reference sequence). Trimming pared 5 bases from V and 7 bases from J, leaving 15 bases between. As DNA, the CDR3 is TGTGCCAGCAGTAGACCGGACTTGGGGGAGCAGTACTTC. Translation gives CASSRPDLGEQYF.

The chain combines TRBV11-3 with TRBJ2-2; weak D call: TRBD1 (5 bases). CDR3 length: 14 residues. Germline V gives CDR1 SGHNT, CDR2 YENEEA. V gave up 5 bases and J gave up 8 bases, with 15 bases separating them. The CDR3 protein is CASSHRRGSGELFF. In DNA form, the CDR3 reads TGTGCCAGCAGCCACAGAAGGGGAAGTGGGGAGCTGTTTTTT.

The chain carries TRBV7-9 and TRBJ2-7, with 10 bases lining up with TRBD1. After removal of 5 bases from V and 2 bases from J, the junction contained 9 bases not matched to a gene. The CDR3 has 16 amino acids. From germline, CDR1 is SEHNR and CDR2 FQNEAQ (reference sequence). Here the CDR3 reads CASSKPGTGDPYEQYF. The CDR3 DNA sequence: TGTGCCAGCAGCAAACCCGGGACAGGGGATCCCTACGAGCAGTACTTC.

J is TRBJ2-2 and V is TRBV6-1; perhaps TRBD2 as D (6 bases). The V end lost 4 bases, the J end lost 0 bases, and 18 bases lay between the germline ends. This CDR3 region has 18 residues. Germline V gives CDR1 MNHNS, CDR2 SASEGT. In DNA form, the CDR3 reads TGTGCCAGCAGTGTCCTATATGTGGCGGGGACGAACACCGGGGAGCTGTTTTTT. Translated: CASSVLYVAGTNTGELFF.

This clone appeared a single time. The chain couples TRBV3-1 (or the pseudogene TRBV3-2) to TRBJ1-2; D is perhaps TRBD1 (5 bases). CDR1 and CDR2 from the germline V gene are LGHDT and YNNKEL (reference sequence). The germline V and J ends were trimmed by 1 base and 0 bases, with 15 bases remaining between them. CDR3 length: 17 residues. The CDR3 sequence is CASSQGHRISANYGYTF. The CDR3 DNA sequence: TGTGCCAGCAGCCAAGGACACAGGATCTCGGCTAACTATGGCTACACCTTC.

CDR3 sequence: CSVEDKAERQGNYGYTF. The CDR3, as DNA: TGCAGCGTTGAAGATAAAGCCGAGCGGCAGGGGAACTATGGCTACACCTTC. This chain joins TRBV29-1 and TRBJ1-2, with D tentatively TRBD1 (6 bases). Germline V gives CDR1 SQVTM, CDR2 ANQGSEA. CDR3 length equals 17 residues. V shed 0 bases and J shed 2 bases, with 19 bases lying between them. The entire variable domain, with the rest obtained from reference TRBV29-1 and TRBJ1-2, is as follows: SAVISQKPSRDICQRGTSLTIQCQVDSQVTMMFWYRQQPGQSLTLIATANQGSEATYESGFVIDKFPISRPNLTFSTLTVSNMSPEDSSIYLCSVEDKAERQGNYGYTFGSGTRLTVV.

This clone was observed a handful of times. This chain uses TRBV10-1 with TRBJ2-5, with a weak D call TRBD2 (6 bases). The CDR3 length is 13 residues. The germline V and J ends were trimmed by 0 bases and 9 bases, with 11 bases remaining between them. The germline V gene has CDR1 WNHNN and CDR2 SYGVQD (reference sequence). CDR3 sequence reads: CASSESMGGPQYF. CDR3 nucleotide sequence: TGCGCCAGCAGTGAGTCGATGGGGGGACCCCAGTACTTC.

The chain employs TRBV14 and TRBJ1-4; 7 bases agree with TRBD1. This CDR3 has 23 amino acids. The germline gives CDR1 SGHDN, CDR2 FVKESK. The junction had 26 bases not matched to a gene; V was cut back by 4 bases and J by 0 bases. Here the CDR3 reads CASSPTFRPDREKGVATNEKLFF. In DNA form, the CDR3 reads TGTGCCAGCAGCCCTACCTTTAGGCCTGACAGGGAAAAAGGAGTTGCAACTAATGAAAAACTGTTTTTT.

V usage is TRBV5-1 and J usage is TRBJ2-7; D might be TRBD1 (6 bases). CDR1 and CDR2 (germline): SGHRS, YFSETQ. Trimming left V 1 base short and J 6 bases short, with 17 bases between. This CDR3 spans 15 amino acids. The CDR3: CASSLNAQGGLEQYF. The CDR3 DNA sequence: TGCGCCAGCAGCTTGAATGCACAGGGTGGCCTCGAGCAGTACTTC.

The chain links TRBV6-5 to TRBJ2-7; 10 bases map to TRBD1. V lost 11 bases, J lost 2 bases, and 9 bases stayed unmatched. The V gene's germline CDR1 is MNHEY and CDR2 SVGAGI. This CDR3 has 14 residues. CDR3 bases: TGTGCCGTCACGACAGGGGGCGTTCCCTACGAGCAGTACTTC. Translation: CAVTTGGVPYEQYF.

The chain carries TRBV7-9 and TRBJ2-1; 13 bases are shared with TRBD2. The CDR3 extends over 15 amino acids. Germline lookup yields CDR1 SEHNR and CDR2 FQNEAQ (reference sequence). V lost 5 bases and J lost 6; bases outside the gene matches: 4. CDR3 residues: CASSQLAGGSNEQFF. The CDR3 DNA follows: TGTGCCAGCAGCCAACTAGCGGGAGGGTCCAATGAGCAGTTCTTC.

V gene TRBV6-5 combines with J gene TRBJ1-5, with D hard to call. Germline V lookup: CDR1 MNHEY, CDR2 SVGAGI. V was cut by 7 bases and J by 4 bases, with 8 bases left in between. There are 12 residues in the CDR3. CDR3: CASTVRNQPQHF. The CDR3 DNA sequence: TGTGCCAGCACGGTGAGGAATCAGCCCCAGCATTTT.

The chain recombines TRBV11-2 with TRBJ2-7; TRBD1 agrees at 7 bases. With 2 bases clipped from V and 5 bases from J, the junction kept 6 bases outside the gene matches. The germline CDR1 and CDR2 sequences are SGHAT and FQNNGV. The CDR3 spans 14 residues. The CDR3 loop reads CASSLLLRGNEQYF. DNA for the CDR3: TGTGCCAGCAGCTTATTGCTCAGGGGGAACGAGCAGTACTTC.

The chain uses TRBV2 and TRBJ2-1, with D perhaps TRBD2 (6 bases). Germline assignment: CDR1 SNHLY and CDR2 FYNNEI. V was clipped by 8 bases and J by 5 bases, with 19 bases between them. The CDR3 loop spans 15 amino acids. CDR3: CASGDSLATDNEQFF. In nucleotides, the CDR3 is TGTGCCAGCGGGGACTCACTAGCCACTGACAATGAGCAGTTCTTC.

The chain is built from TRBV5-1 and TRBJ2-1, with a tentative D call TRBD2 (6 bases). The ends were cut back, 4 bases at V and 13 bases at J, with 15 bases in the middle. Germline CDR1 SGHRS, CDR2 YFSETQ. The CDR3 extends over 12 amino acids. Here the CDR3 reads CASSAPGLIQFF. The CDR3 nucleotides are TGCGCCAGCAGCGCCCCGGGACTCATCCAGTTCTTC.

The chain links TRBV4-2 to TRBJ1-1; no clear D. The germline V and J ends were trimmed by 3 bases and 1 base, with 9 bases remaining between them. Germline CDR1 LGHNA, CDR2 YNFKEQ. The CDR3 has 14 amino acids. The CDR3 DNA reads as TGTGCCAGCAGCCAGACGACAAGGAACACTGAAGCTTTCTTT. This translates into CASSQTTRNTEAFF.

The chain has TRBV30 and TRBJ1-2, with 7 positions matching TRBD1. The CDR3 totals 14 residues. V trimming: 2 bases; J trimming: 0 bases; junction bases outside the gene matches: 3. In germline, CDR1 is GTSNPN, CDR2 SVGIG (reference sequence). CDR3 protein: CAWSSGGTNYGYTF. In DNA, the CDR3 is TGTGCCTGGAGTTCAGGGGGAACTAACTATGGCTACACCTTC.

The chain has TRBV11-2 and TRBJ2-3; a weak D match, TRBD1 (5 bases). The CDR3 is 16 residues long. V was trimmed by 3 bases and J by 2 bases, leaving 15 bases between them. Germline-derived CDR1 and CDR2 are SGHAT and FQNNGV. DNA of the CDR3: TGTGCCAGCAGCTTTTCTTCAGGGTCCCTCACAGATACGCAGTATTTT. It specifies CASSFSSGSLTDTQYF.

The chain joins TRBV9 to TRBJ2-5; a weak D match, TRBD2 (6 bases). This CDR3 has 15 residues. Trimming shortened V by 4 bases and J by 7 bases, and 20 bases separated the two germline ends. From germline, CDR1 is SGDLS and CDR2 YYNGEE. The CDR3 sequence is CASSSRGPSEGTQYF. Written as DNA, the CDR3 is TGTGCCAGCAGCTCCCGTGGGCCTAGCGAGGGGACCCAGTACTTC.

The chain carries TRBV5-4 and TRBJ2-1; D unclear. Trimming stripped 4 bases from V and 0 bases from J, with 8 bases between. This CDR3 contains 14 residues. Per germline, CDR1 SGHNT and CDR2 YYREEE (reference sequence). In DNA, the CDR3 is TGTGCCAGCAGCCCGGAGAGCTCCTACAATGAGCAGTTCTTC. As protein: CASSPESSYNEQFF.

The rearrangement joins TRBV27 to TRBJ2-1, with 7 bases fitting TRBD2. The V segment lost 6 bases and the J segment 4 bases; nucleotides outside the gene matches: 6. The CDR3 contains 14 residues. Germline CDR1 is MNHEY and CDR2 is SMNVEV (reference sequence). The CDR3 reads CASSPTGGYNEQFF. CDR3 sequence (DNA): TGTGCCAGCAGCCCGACGGGGGGATACAATGAGCAGTTCTTC.

The rearrangement uses TRBV9 and TRBJ2-3; 8 bases are a match to TRBD2. Germline V lookup: CDR1 SGDLS, CDR2 YYNGEE. CDR3 length equals 15 residues. V was clipped by 4 bases and J by 0 bases; unmatched bases: 4. Here the CDR3 reads CASSPQRGSTDTQYF. For the CDR3, the DNA is TGTGCCAGCAGCCCCCAGCGGGGGAGCACAGATACGCAGTATTTT.

This rearrangement joins TRBV28 to TRBJ2-2; the D is unclear. CDR1 is MDHEN and CDR2 is SYDVKM in the germline V gene. The CDR3 totals 13 residues. V lost 5 bases and J lost 1, with 5 bases in between. This chain's CDR3 is CASSPRNTGELFF. CDR3 bases: TGTGCCAGCAGTCCCCGGAACACCGGGGAGCTGTTTTTT.

This clone was counted between two and nine times. This chain joins TRBV4-1 and TRBJ1-4; D perhaps matches TRBD1 (5 bases). The CDR3 totals 16 residues. Trimming took off 4 bases at V and 4 bases at J, with 16 bases between the two ends. Germline V gene data show CDR1 as MGHRA and CDR2 as YSYEKL. The chain's CDR3 is CASSPTGTFRNEKLFF. The CDR3 nucleotides are TGCGCCAGCAGCCCCACCGGGACTTTTCGTAATGAAAAACTGTTTTTT.

CDR3 loop: CASSLVGQGDEQYF. CDR3 nucleotides: TGTGCCAGCAGCTTGGTGGGACAGGGCGACGAGCAGTACTTC. The V and J genes are TRBV5-4 and TRBJ2-7; 9 nucleotides line up with TRBD1. CDR1 is SGHNT and CDR2 is YYREEE in the germline V gene (reference sequence). The V segment lost 0 bases and the J segment 5 bases; nucleotides outside the gene matches: 3. CDR3 length equals 14 residues.

The chain has TRBV6-1 and TRBJ2-7; 10 nucleotides align to TRBD2. Per the germline V gene, CDR1 is MNHNS and CDR2 is SASEGT. J was trimmed by 2 bases and V by 3 bases; bases with no gene match: 4. CDR3 length: 15 amino acids. The chain's CDR3 is CASSDVLAGPYEQYF. The CDR3 region has the DNA TGTGCCAGCAGTGATGTACTAGCGGGACCCTACGAGCAGTACTTC.

The chain recombines TRBV28 with TRBJ1-1; D unresolved. Germline V lookup: CDR1 MDHEN, CDR2 SYDVKM. V was trimmed by 3 bases and J by 7 bases, leaving 9 bases between them. The CDR3 loop spans 12 amino acids. The CDR3 spells CASSLVGDEAFF. In DNA, the CDR3 is TGTGCCAGCAGTTTGGTCGGGGATGAAGCTTTCTTT.

Details on this clone: Germline is not matched at one junction end, which may reflect a read error. The chain links TRBV11-3 to TRBJ2-2; 10 bases line up with TRBD1. CDR1 SGHNT and CDR2 YENEEA come from the germline V gene. CDR3 size: 15 residues. The chain's CDR3 is CASSPPDRGDRGAVF. Here the CDR3 DNA reads TGTGCCAGCAGCCCTCCGGACAGGGGGGACCGGGGAGCTGTTTTT.